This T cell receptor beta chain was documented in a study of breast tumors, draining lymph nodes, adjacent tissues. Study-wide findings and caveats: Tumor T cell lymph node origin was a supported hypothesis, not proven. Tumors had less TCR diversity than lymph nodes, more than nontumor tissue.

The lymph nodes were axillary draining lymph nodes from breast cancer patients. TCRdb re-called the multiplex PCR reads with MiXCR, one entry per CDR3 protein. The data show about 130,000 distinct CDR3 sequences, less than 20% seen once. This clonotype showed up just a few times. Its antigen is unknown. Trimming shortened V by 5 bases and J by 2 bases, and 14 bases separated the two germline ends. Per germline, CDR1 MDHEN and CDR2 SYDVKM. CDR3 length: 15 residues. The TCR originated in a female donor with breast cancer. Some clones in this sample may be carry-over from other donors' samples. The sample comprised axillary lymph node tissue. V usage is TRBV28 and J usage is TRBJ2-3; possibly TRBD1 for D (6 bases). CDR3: CASSHGWDNTDTQYF. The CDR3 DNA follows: TGTGCCAGCAGTCATGGCTGGGACAACACAGATACGCAGTATTTT.